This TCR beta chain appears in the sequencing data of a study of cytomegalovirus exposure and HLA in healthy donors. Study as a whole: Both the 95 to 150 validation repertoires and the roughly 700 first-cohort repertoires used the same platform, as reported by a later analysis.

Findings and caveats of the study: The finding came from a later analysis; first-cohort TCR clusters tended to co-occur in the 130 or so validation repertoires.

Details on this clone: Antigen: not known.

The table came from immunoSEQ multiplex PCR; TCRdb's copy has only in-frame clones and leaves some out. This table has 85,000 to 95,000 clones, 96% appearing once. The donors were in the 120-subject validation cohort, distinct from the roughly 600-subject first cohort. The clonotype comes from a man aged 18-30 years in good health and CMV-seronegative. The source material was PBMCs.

Here the CDR3 reads CASSQGQGTGELFF. In nucleotides, the CDR3 is TGTGCCAGCTCCCAAGGACAGGGAACCGGGGAGCTGTTTTTT. This sequence joins TRBV18 and TRBJ2-2; 8 bases are a match to TRBD1. V was pared by 6 bases and J by 5 bases, with 5 bases of the junction left unmatched. From germline, CDR1 is KGHSH and CDR2 LQKENI. The CDR3 extends over 14 amino acids. Complete variable domain (other parts from reference TRBV18 and TRBJ2-2): NAGVMQNPRHLVRRRGQEARLRCSPMKGHSHVYWYRQLPEEGLKFMVYLQKENIIDESGMPKERFSAEFPKEGPSILRIQQVVRGDSAAYFCASSQGQGTGELFFGEGSRLTVL.